One sample yielded the 2 T cell receptor beta chains listed below, sequenced in a study of low-dose radiotherapy and immunotherapy resistance in tumors (dated by TCRdb to between 2021 and 2024). Taken with the paper, the label for time point translates to: after trial treatment. The sample's treatment or condition label is to be understood as: LDRT plus nivolumab, ipilimumab, low-dose cyclophosphamide and aspirin (RACIN trial). The sequencer was an Illumina HiSeq 2500. First-strand cDNA was synthesized using Superscript III and a set of TRAV- and TRBV-specific primers, so that both TCRalpha and TCRbeta chains were covered. A roughly 19-cycle PCR with Phusion amplified the TCRs, pairing a constant-region primer with the adapter that was attached to the V primers. TCRdb's own reprocessing of the public reads used fastp at Q25 and MiXCR and kept productive beta chains. Rows with one shared CDR3 protein collapse into an entry with the most common genes and DNA. The sample table holds around 84,000 distinct CDR3 sequences, of which around 17% were seen once. The ten largest clonotypes hold 1.4% to 1.5% of the sample.

The sample consisted of PBMCs, taken after low-dose radiotherapy plus immunotherapy. These receptors came from a male donor with prostate cancer.

Ten or more counts support this clonotype. The chain carries TRBV29-1 and TRBJ2-3, with 8 nucleotides matching TRBD2. Looked up from germline, CDR1 is SQVTM and CDR2 is ANQGSEA. This CDR3 contains 14 residues. Trimming removed 4 bases from V and 6 bases from J; junction bases left unmatched: 9. In DNA form, the CDR3 reads TGCAGCGTTGCAATTAGCGGGACCCTTGATACGCAGTATTTT. Translation gives CSVAISGTLDTQYF.

At least ten counts were recorded for this clonotype. This chain links TRBV30 with TRBJ1-1, with D possibly being TRBD1 (5 bases). Germline loops: CDR1 GTSNPN, CDR2 SVGIG (reference sequence). CDR3 size: 13 residues. The V end lost 0 bases, the J end lost 0 bases, and 5 bases lay between the germline ends. This CDR3 is CAWSVQVNTEAFF. In DNA, the CDR3 is TGTGCCTGGAGTGTACAGGTGAACACTGAAGCTTTCTTT.